The 10 T cell receptor beta chains below come from one sample, sequenced in a study of T cell responses to AZD1222 COVID-19 vaccine. Data came from immunoSEQ multiplex PCR; TCRdb stores just in-frame clones and leaves some out. The table shows under 25,000 clones, with approximately 88% occurring only once. This material consisted of peripheral blood, taken 28 days after the second AZD1222 dose. The receptors originated from an adult who received the AZD1222 COVID-19 vaccine.

V usage is TRBV4-3 and J usage is TRBJ1-2, with D unresolved. Germline loops: CDR1 LGHNA, CDR2 YSLEER. This CDR3 is 15 amino acids long. Trimming left V 0 bases short and J 6 bases short, with 14 bases between. As DNA, the CDR3 is TGCGCCAGCAGCCAAGATCGGGCTACTCGGGATGGCTACACCTTC. Its translation is CASSQDRATRDGYTF.

The genes are TRBV28 and TRBJ2-6; D is unresolved. This CDR3 spans 14 amino acids. V lost 5 bases, J lost 2 bases, and 7 bases lay in between. CDR1 is MDHEN and CDR2 is SYDVKM in the germline V gene. CDR3 region: CASSPTPGANVLTF. The CDR3 DNA sequence: TGTGCCAGCAGTCCCACACCTGGGGCCAACGTCCTGACTTTC.

The chain links TRBV11-3 to TRBJ2-3; no clear D gene. Germline V gene lookup returns CDR1 SGHNT and CDR2 YENEEA. Trimming took off 5 bases at V and 9 bases at J, with 15 bases between the two ends. The length of the CDR3 is 13 residues. This CDR3 reads CASSPESYGTQYF. CDR3 nucleotide sequence: TGTGCCAGCAGCCCCGAATCCTACGGGACGCAGTATTTT.

The rearrangement joins TRBV29-1 to TRBJ1-1; TRBD1 matches 7 bases. The germline V gene encodes CDR1 SQVTM and CDR2 ANQGSEA. Trimming cost V 4 bases and J 10 bases; bases outside gene matches: 6. This CDR3 is built from 11 residues. The CDR3 sequence: CSVGDSLGAFF. CDR3 bases: TGCAGCGTTGGGGACAGCCTGGGAGCTTTCTTT. Together with reference TRBV29-1 and TRBJ1-1, the CDR3 gives the full variable domain: SAVISQKPSRDICQRGTSLTIQCQVDSQVTMMFWYRQQPGQSLTLIATANQGSEATYESGFVIDKFPISRPNLTFSTLTVSNMSPEDSSIYLCSVGDSLGAFFGQGTRLTVV.

The rearrangement uses TRBV24-1 and TRBJ2-7, with TRBD1 matching over 9 bases. Losses at the gene ends were 9 bases for V and 2 bases for J; bases not matched to a gene: 4. The germline V gene has CDR1 KGHDR and CDR2 SFDVKD. CDR3 length equals 13 residues. CDR3 amino acids: CATWGTGTYEQYF. The CDR3 DNA follows: TGTGCCACCTGGGGGACAGGGACCTACGAGCAGTACTTC.

CDR3 DNA: TGTGCCAGCACCAAGGACAGGGGAACTTATGGCTACACCTTC. Translation: CASTKDRGTYGYTF. The genes are TRBV28 and TRBJ1-2; 9 positions match TRBD1. CDR3 length: 14 residues. Trimming at V came to 7 bases and at J to 5 bases, leaving 8 bases not matched to a gene. Germline CDR1 is MDHEN and CDR2 is SYDVKM.

The gene calls are TRBV30 and TRBJ1-4; 11 bases are a match to TRBD1. The CDR3 is 14 residues long. The germline V gene has CDR1 GTSNPN and CDR2 SVGIG (reference sequence). J gave up 4 bases and V 5 bases, and 3 bases lay outside the gene matches. For the CDR3, the DNA is TGTGCCTGGGCCGGGACAGGGGGTAATGAAAAACTGTTTTTT. It codes for CAWAGTGGNEKLFF.

J is TRBJ1-6 and V is TRBV11-2, with D perhaps matching TRBD1 (6 bases). This CDR3 has 14 residues. Looked up from germline, CDR1 is SGHAT and CDR2 is FQNNGV. The V and J ends lost 2 bases and 6 bases respectively, with 8 bases between them. The CDR3 protein is CASSLLQGNSPLHF. CDR3 nucleotides: TGTGCCAGCAGCTTATTACAGGGTAATTCACCCCTCCACTTT.

This clone came up a few times. The CDR3 is CARLPKLPPDIRTGELFF. CDR3 sequence (DNA): TGTGCCCGACTCCCGAAACTACCGCCGGACATTAGAACCGGGGAGCTGTTTTTT. The rearrangement joins TRBV19 to TRBJ2-2; weak D call: TRBD1 (5 bases). The germline V gene has CDR1 LNHDA and CDR2 SQIVND (reference sequence). The CDR3 runs 18 residues. Trimming removed 11 bases at V and 5 bases at J, with 30 bases between.

The rearrangement links TRBV6-5 to TRBJ1-1; 7 nucleotides align to TRBD1. CDR1 is MNHEY, CDR2 SVGAGI, per germline. CDR3 length equals 13 residues. V gave up 5 bases and J gave up 5 bases; unmatched junction bases: 5. The CDR3 DNA reads TGTGCCAGCAGTCAACGACAGGGAACTGAAGCTTTCTTT. Protein: CASSQRQGTEAFF.